Listed below are T cell receptor beta chains from one sample, sequenced in a study of blood T cell repertoires in COVID-19. Assay used: immunoSEQ multiplex PCR; TCRdb lists only in-frame clones, some missing. The sample holds a few hundred thousand clones; approximately 85% are singletons and the top ten take around 1.6%. The sequencing sample was made of peripheral blood. The receptors come from a woman aged 50 to 65 with acute or convalescent COVID-19. Both conserved end residues are part of each CDR3. The D gene is left open where the match is weak. Part of the rows lack a size; the others show once, few, many or a class for expanded clones.

CDR3 DNA: TGTGCCAGCAGCCGTGGACAGGAAAACATTCAGTACTTC; CDR3 protein: CASSRGQENIQYF; clone size: .; D gene: TRBD1; CDR3 length: 13; J gene: TRBJ2-4; V gene: TRBV6-5
CDR3 DNA: TGTGCCAGCAGCTTGCAGGGGGGTGGCAATCAGCCCCAGCATTTT; CDR3 protein: CASSLQGGGNQPQHF; clone size: once; D gene: TRBD1; CDR3 length: 15; J gene: TRBJ1-5; V gene: TRBV7-2
CDR3 DNA: TGTGCCAGCAGCTCCCGGGACAGAGAATACGAGCAGTACTTC; CDR3 protein: CASSSRDREYEQYF; clone size: .; D gene: TRBD1; CDR3 length: 14; J gene: TRBJ2-7; V gene: TRBV3-1/TRBV3-2
CDR3 DNA: TGTGCCAGCAGTTTCGCCGGGACTCCTCCCAATTCACCCCTCCACTTT; CDR3 protein: CASSFAGTPPNSPLHF; clone size: .; D gene: .; CDR3 length: 16; J gene: TRBJ1-6; V gene: TRBV27
CDR3 DNA: TGTGCCAGCAGTTCCGGCGGTCACCACAATGAGCAGTTCTTC; CDR3 protein: CASSSGGHHNEQFF; clone size: .; D gene: .; CDR3 length: 14; J gene: TRBJ2-1; V gene: TRBV6-5
CDR3 DNA: TGTGCCAGCAGCCAGATGGGGACAGGACCGTACGAGCAGTACTTC; CDR3 protein: CASSQMGTGPYEQYF; clone size: .; D gene: TRBD1; CDR3 length: 15; J gene: TRBJ2-7; V gene: TRBV7-2
CDR3 DNA: TGTGCCACCTTTAGCGGGAGTACAGATACGCAGTATTTT; CDR3 protein: CATFSGSTDTQYF; clone size: .; D gene: TRBD2; CDR3 length: 13; J gene: TRBJ2-3; V gene: TRBV6-5
CDR3 DNA: TGTGCCAGCAGCCTCCCGGGGGATTCACCCCTCCACTTT; CDR3 protein: CASSLPGDSPLHF; clone size: .; D gene: .; CDR3 length: 13; J gene: TRBJ1-6; V gene: TRBV3-1/TRBV3-2
CDR3 DNA: TGTGCCAGCAGTTCCCCGACAGGGCGGGAGACCCAGTACTTC; CDR3 protein: CASSSPTGRETQYF; clone size: .; D gene: TRBD1; CDR3 length: 14; J gene: TRBJ2-5; V gene: TRBV28
CDR3 DNA: TGTGCCAGTAGCCTATTTAGCGGGAGCTCCTACGAGCAGTACTTC; CDR3 protein: CASSLFSGSSYEQYF; clone size: .; D gene: TRBD2; CDR3 length: 15; J gene: TRBJ2-7; V gene: TRBV19
CDR3 DNA: TGTGCCAGCATCTTTCTGACAGGGGACGGGGAGCTGTTTTTT; CDR3 protein: CASIFLTGDGELFF; clone size: .; D gene: TRBD1; CDR3 length: 14; J gene: TRBJ2-2; V gene: TRBV2
CDR3 DNA: TGTGCCAGCAGTTACGGGGGCGGGACTAGCGGCCCTTACAATGAGCAGTTCTTC; CDR3 protein: CASSYGGGTSGPYNEQFF; clone size: .; D gene: TRBD2; CDR3 length: 18; J gene: TRBJ2-1; V gene: TRBV6-2/TRBV6-3
CDR3 DNA: TGCGCCAGCAGCCAAGATAGGTGGACTAGCGGGAGGGTGGAGCAGTACTTC; CDR3 protein: CASSQDRWTSGRVEQYF; clone size: .; D gene: TRBD2; CDR3 length: 17; J gene: TRBJ2-7; V gene: TRBV4-1
CDR3 DNA: TGCGCCAGCAGCCAAGGTTTAGGACTCCTAACTGACACCGTCGTCGGAAAGACCCAGTACTTC; CDR3 protein: CASSQGLGLLTDTVVGKTQYF; clone size: .; D gene: .; CDR3 length: 21; J gene: TRBJ2-5; V gene: TRBV4-3
CDR3 DNA: TGTGCCAGCAGCAAAGTTCTTAGGGACAGGGAAACCCGAAACACTGAAGCTTTCTTT; CDR3 protein: CASSKVLRDRETRNTEAFF; clone size: once; D gene: .; CDR3 length: 19; J gene: TRBJ1-1; V gene: TRBV21-1
CDR3 DNA: TGTGCCAGCAGCCAGGGACAGGGAACCTACGAGCAGTACTTC; CDR3 protein: CASSQGQGTYEQYF; clone size: .; D gene: TRBD1; CDR3 length: 14; J gene: TRBJ2-7; V gene: TRBV7-2
CDR3 DNA: TGTGCCAGCAGCTTATTGACAGGAGGCCTGGAAAATGAAGCTTTCTTT; CDR3 protein: CASSLLTGGLENEAFF; clone size: .; D gene: .; CDR3 length: 16; J gene: TRBJ1-1; V gene: TRBV7-8
CDR3 DNA: TGCAGCGTTGATCTTGGGAGGGCCATGGAGCAGTTCTTC; CDR3 protein: CSVDLGRAMEQFF; clone size: .; D gene: TRBD2; CDR3 length: 13; J gene: TRBJ2-1; V gene: TRBV29-1